The entry that follows covers one T cell receptor beta chain sequence. It lacks a known antigen. No quality values exist for individual bases; no much larger clone is one base distant. The germline V gene supplies CDR1 KGHDR and CDR2 SFDVKD. Clipping removes 3 bases from V and 4 bases from J, with 2 as the unmatched junction base count. The CDR3 starts with the cysteine, ends with the phenylalanine, and has 14 residues. Just CDR3 DNA is preserved here, 42 bases in frame from base 1. Peripheral blood CD8+ and CD4+ T cells from healthy donors, Susac syndrome patients and multiple sclerosis patients were profiled by high-throughput TCR beta sequencing. The healthy donors served as controls matched for age and sex. Bulk CD8+ and CD4+ T cells were purified magnetically by negative isolation, whereas CD8+ TEMRA cells were enriched by FACS. Blood was drawn into EDTA tubes, processed within 24 hours, and PBMCs were isolated by density gradient centrifugation. PBMCs intended for TCR sequencing were cryopreserved in liquid nitrogen and thawed later in a water bath at 37 degrees C. The sorted or isolated CD4+, CD8+ and CD8+ TEMRA cells reached a purity of at least 90%.

RNA was extracted using the RNeasy kit, and roughly 0.45 to 1 microgram was reverse transcribed with random hexamers. The immunoSEQ multiplex PCR assay, covering 54 Vbeta and 13 Jbeta segments, was used to amplify TCR beta CDR3 regions. PCR amplification bias was corrected by using a synthetic template baseline for primer optimization and computational correction. The authors processed their data as follows. Reads were annotated to V, D and J genes according to IMGT and were analyzed with immunoSEQ Analyzer, with only productive sequences retained. Clonality was computed as one minus Shannon entropy normalized by log2 of the number of productive unique sequences. For each patient and control, public and private clones were evaluated among the 100 most prevalent clones. Susac-specific clones were defined as absent from healthy and MS cohorts, 1052 published viral clones and other ImmuneACCESS disease sequences. TCRdb trimmed public reads at Q25 via fastp, called clones via MiXCR and kept in-frame beta chains. Identical CDR3 protein sequences are pooled into one entry, listed with their most common genes and DNA. These V and J calls derive from TCRdb rather than the authors' analysis. The sample records some 190,000 distinct CDR3 sequences, over 85% of which are singletons. Of the sample, 0.1% falls within the top ten clones.

This specimen comes from a study of CD8 T cells in Susac syndrome (dated by TCRdb to about 2019). Regarding the study in general: Whether CD8+ T cell activation and differentiation in Susac syndrome was antigen driven was tested using repertoire sequencing. Overall study outcomes, separate from this receptor: The TCR sequencing and HLA analysis was acknowledged to have included a relatively small number of individuals.

The rearrangement joined TRBV24-1 to TRBJ1-5; a stretch of 7 junction bases matches TRBD1. The sample was CD4+ T cells from PBMCs. This clonotype was sampled from a human donor in good health. In nucleotides, the sequence is TGTGCCACCAGTGATAAGGGGGCGAATCAGCCCCAGCATTTT. Its amino acids are CATSDKGANQPQHF.